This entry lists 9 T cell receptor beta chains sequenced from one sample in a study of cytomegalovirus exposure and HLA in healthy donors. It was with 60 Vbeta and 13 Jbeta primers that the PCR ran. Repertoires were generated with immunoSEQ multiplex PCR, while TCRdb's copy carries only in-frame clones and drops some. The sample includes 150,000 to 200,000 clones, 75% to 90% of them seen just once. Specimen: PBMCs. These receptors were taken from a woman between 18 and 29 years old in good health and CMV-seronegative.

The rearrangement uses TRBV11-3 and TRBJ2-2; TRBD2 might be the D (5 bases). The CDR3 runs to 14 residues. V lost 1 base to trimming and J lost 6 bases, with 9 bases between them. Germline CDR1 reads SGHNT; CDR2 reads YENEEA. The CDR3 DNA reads TGTGCCAGCAGCTTAGTCTACGGGGCCGGGGAGCTGTTTTTT. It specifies CASSLVYGAGELFF.

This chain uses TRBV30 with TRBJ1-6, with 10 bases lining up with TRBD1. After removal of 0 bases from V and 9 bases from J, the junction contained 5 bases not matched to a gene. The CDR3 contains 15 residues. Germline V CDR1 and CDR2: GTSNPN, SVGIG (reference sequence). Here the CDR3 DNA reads TGTGCCTGGAGTGTCGGGACAGGGGAGGCTTCACCCCTCCACTTT. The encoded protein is CAWSVGTGEASPLHF.

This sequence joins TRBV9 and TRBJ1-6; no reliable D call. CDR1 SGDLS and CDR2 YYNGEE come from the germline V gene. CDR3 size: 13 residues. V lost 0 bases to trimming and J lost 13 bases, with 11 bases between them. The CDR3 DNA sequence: TGTGCCAGCAGCGTAGGGCGGGTGTCTCCCCTCCACTTT. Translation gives CASSVGRVSPLHF.

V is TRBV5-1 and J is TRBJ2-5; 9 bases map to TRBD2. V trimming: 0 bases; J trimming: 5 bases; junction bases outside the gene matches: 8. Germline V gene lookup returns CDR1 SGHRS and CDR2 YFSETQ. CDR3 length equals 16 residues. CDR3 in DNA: TGCGCCAGCAGCTTGGAGCTAGCGGGGAGGATTGAGACCCAGTACTTC. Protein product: CASSLELAGRIETQYF.

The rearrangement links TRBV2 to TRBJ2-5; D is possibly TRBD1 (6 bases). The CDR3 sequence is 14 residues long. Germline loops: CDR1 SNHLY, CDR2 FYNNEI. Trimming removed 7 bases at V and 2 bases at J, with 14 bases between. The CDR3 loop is CASTRLGQQETQYF. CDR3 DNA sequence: TGTGCCAGCACCAGGCTAGGACAGCAAGAGACCCAGTACTTC. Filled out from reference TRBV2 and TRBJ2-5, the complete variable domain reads EPEVTQTPSHQVTQMGQEVILRCVPISNHLYFYWYRQILGQKVEFLVSFYNNEISEKSEIFDDQFSVERPDGSNFTLKIRSTKLEDSAMYFCASTRLGQQETQYFGPGTRLLVL.

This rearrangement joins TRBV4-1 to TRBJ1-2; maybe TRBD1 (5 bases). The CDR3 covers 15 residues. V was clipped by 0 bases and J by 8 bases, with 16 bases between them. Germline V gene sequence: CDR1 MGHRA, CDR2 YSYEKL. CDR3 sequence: CASSQDAGPLRGYTF. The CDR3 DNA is TGCGCCAGCAGCCAAGACGCAGGGCCCCTACGAGGCTACACCTTC.

This CDR3 reads CSVDPGNTGELFF. The CDR3 DNA follows: TGCAGCGTTGACCCAGGGAACACCGGGGAGCTGTTTTTT. The chain joins TRBV29-1 to TRBJ2-2, with no clear D. The germline CDR1 and CDR2 sequences are SQVTM and ANQGSEA. Trimming took 3 bases from V and 1 from J, leaving 6 bases between them. This CDR3 spans 13 amino acids.

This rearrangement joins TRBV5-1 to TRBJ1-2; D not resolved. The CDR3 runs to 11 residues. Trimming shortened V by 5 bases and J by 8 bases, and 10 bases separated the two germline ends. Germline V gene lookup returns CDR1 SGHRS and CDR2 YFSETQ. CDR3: CASRYGTGYTF. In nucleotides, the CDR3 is TGCGCCAGCAGATACGGTACGGGCTACACCTTC.

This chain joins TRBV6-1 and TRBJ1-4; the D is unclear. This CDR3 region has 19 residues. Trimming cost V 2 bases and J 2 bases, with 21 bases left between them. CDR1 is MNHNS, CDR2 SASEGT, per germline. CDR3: CASSERRFRTTATNEKLFF. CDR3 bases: TGTGCCAGCAGTGAAAGGAGATTCCGAACTACGGCGACTAATGAAAAACTGTTTTTT.